The clone carrying this T cell receptor (beta chain) was seen only a few times. CDR3 length: 12 amino acids. In germline, CDR1 is MGHDK, CDR2 SYGVNS. Trimming removed 10 bases from V and 8 bases from J, with 17 bases in between. The data derive from a study of T cell responses to AZD1222 COVID-19 vaccine. The method was immunoSEQ multiplex PCR; TCRdb's version includes in-frame clones alone and lacks a portion of them. The table shows tens of thousands of clones, with approximately 80% occurring only once. The V gene is TRBV25-1, the J gene TRBJ1-1; D gene ambiguous. Here the sequenced sample was peripheral blood, taken 28 days after the second AZD1222 dose. The receptor was derived from an adult who received the AZD1222 COVID-19 vaccine. DNA of the CDR3: TGTGCCACCGGGAGTTTCCGAGGGGAAGCTTTCTTT. This translates into CATGSFRGEAFF.